The rows below give T cell receptor beta chains drawn from one sample of a study of T cells of healthy individuals. TCRdb independently ran MiXCR on the 5' RACE reads; one entry per CDR3 protein. The sample shows tens of thousands of distinct CDR3 sequences, 4% to 5.5% of them seen only once. Receptors were obtained from a human donor in good health. Both conserved end residues are part of each CDR3. A D gene is named only where the DNA matches it firmly.

CDR3	V	J	D
CASGLVRPEGSGEKLFF	TRBV12-5	TRBJ1-4	NA
CASSLSPGTYNEQFF	TRBV7-8	TRBJ2-1	NA
CASSYSRGTEAFF	TRBV6-6	TRBJ1-1	NA
CASSLAEEPTYNSPLHF	TRBV5-3	TRBJ1-6	NA
CASSQDFWNEQFF	TRBV4-3	TRBJ2-1	NA
CASSSFLAGVKREQYF	TRBV27	TRBJ2-7	TRBD2
CASSLRWGQGEQYF	TRBV7-8	TRBJ2-7	NA
CASSYQSTGNYEQYF	TRBV6-5	TRBJ2-7	TRBD1
CASSSYRQGFVETQYF	TRBV7-9	TRBJ2-5	TRBD1
CASGGTLSTDTQYF	TRBV2	TRBJ2-3	NA
CSVELTGGGDQPQHF	TRBV29-1	TRBJ1-5	TRBD1
CASSLGGLLNIQYF	TRBV5-4	TRBJ2-4	NA
CASRPRANQPQHF	TRBV6-5	TRBJ1-5	NA
CASSEDISGNTIYF	TRBV6-1	TRBJ1-3	NA
CASSLGLGLAGSNTGELFF	TRBV7-2	TRBJ2-2	TRBD2
CASSITVNTEAFF	TRBV19	TRBJ1-1	NA
CSARERRGQAYNEQFF	TRBV20-1	TRBJ2-1	NA
CASSYSREVNTIYF	TRBV6-6	TRBJ1-3	NA
CAISAEAPYNEQFF	TRBV10-3	TRBJ2-1	NA
CASSGGTVTGANVLTF	TRBV27	TRBJ2-6	NA
CASSFGWSTEAFF	TRBV12-3/TRBV12-4	TRBJ1-1	NA
CSARDLTITQYF	TRBV20-1	TRBJ2-3	NA
CASSSLSGRLNEQFF	TRBV11-2	TRBJ2-1	TRBD2
CASSQEYWREVDTQYF	TRBV3-1	TRBJ2-3	TRBD2
CSARVTSSYEQYF	TRBV20-1	TRBJ2-7	NA
CATGTGVDQPQHF	TRBV10-2	TRBJ1-5	TRBD1
CASSPLPGKAFF	TRBV18	TRBJ1-1	NA
CASSPEAGTSGGRQFF	TRBV5-1	TRBJ2-1	TRBD2
CASSQDREETQYF	TRBV3-1	TRBJ2-5	NA